These 17 T cell receptor beta chains came from one sample sequenced in a study of T cell responses to AZD1222 COVID-19 vaccine. Method: immunoSEQ multiplex PCR; TCRdb's copy keeps in-frame clones and lacks some. The top ten clones hold just under 4.5% of a sample with more than 95,000 clones, approximately 85% of them seen once. The sequencing used peripheral blood, collected 28 days after the second AZD1222 dose. All receptors come from an adult who received the AZD1222 COVID-19 vaccine.

This chain joins TRBV12-3 or TRBV12-4 and TRBJ1-4; D remains unclear. The CDR3 runs 10 residues. Trimming left V 9 bases short and J 13 bases short, with 12 bases between. The CDR3 region has the DNA TGTGCCAGTTGGCCCGGGAGACTGTTTTTT. Translating it yields CASWPGRLFF.

The sample holds a few counts of this clone. Here the CDR3 DNA reads TGTGCCAGCAGCCAGGGGCAGATTGAAGCTTTCTTT. Its translation: CASSQGQIEAFF. This rearrangement joins TRBV3-1 (or the pseudogene TRBV3-2) to TRBJ1-1; possible D gene TRBD1, 5 bases. V was shortened by 3 bases and J by 7 bases, with 9 bases between the two germline ends. Germline values: CDR1 LGHDT, CDR2 YNNKEL (reference sequence). The CDR3 has 12 residues.

The count of this clone is one. The rearrangement joins TRBV28 to TRBJ1-2, with unresolved D. CDR1 and CDR2 (germline): MDHEN, SYDVKM. The CDR3 extends over 13 amino acids. V lost 8 bases and J 6 bases, leaving 16 bases between the germline ends. The CDR3: CASLTPEPHGYTF. DNA of the CDR3: TGTGCCAGCCTAACTCCCGAACCACATGGCTACACCTTC.

The V call is TRBV7-9, the J call TRBJ1-5; 11 nucleotides align to TRBD1. The CDR3 is 16 amino acids. Trimming took 6 bases from V and 1 from J; bases not matched to a gene: 5. The germline gives CDR1 SEHNR, CDR2 FQNEAQ (reference sequence). The DNA of the CDR3 is TGTGCCAGCAGTCTCGGACAGGGGGCGAGCAATCAGCCCCAGCATTTT. This sequence encodes CASSLGQGASNQPQHF.

The chain joins TRBV27 to TRBJ1-6; the D is unclear. The CDR3 is 11 residues long. Trimming took 6 bases from V and 10 from J, leaving 7 bases between them. Germline V gives CDR1 MNHEY, CDR2 SMNVEV (reference sequence). This CDR3 reads CASRGNSPLHF. CDR3 coding DNA: TGTGCCAGCAGGGGGAACTCACCCCTCCACTTT.

The CDR3 bases are TGTGCCAGTAGTTACGGCCGGAACACCGGGGAGCTGTTTTTT. Translation gives CASSYGRNTGELFF. J is TRBJ2-2 and V is TRBV19; D not resolved. The V end was cut by 5 bases, the J end by 1 base, with 8 bases between. The CDR3 is 14 amino acids. Germline lookup yields CDR1 LNHDA and CDR2 SQIVND (reference sequence). Filled out from reference TRBV19 and TRBJ2-2, the complete variable domain reads DGGITQSPKYLFRKEGQNVTLSCEQNLNHDAMYWYRQDPGQGLRLIYYSQIVNDFQKGDIAEGYSVSREKKESFPLTVTSAQKNPTAFYLCASSYGRNTGELFFGEGSRLTVL.

The chain is built from TRBV23-1 and TRBJ2-7, with 11 nucleotides matching TRBD1. TRBV23-1 is marked as an open reading frame, function uncertain. The CDR3 contains 17 residues. V lost 7 bases, J lost 5 bases, and 16 bases stayed unmatched. This CDR3 is CASIRGFRDRGSHEQYF. The CDR3 DNA is TGCGCCAGCATTAGGGGATTCCGGGACAGGGGGAGTCACGAGCAGTACTTC.

The sample holds one count of this clone. V gene TRBV19 combines with J gene TRBJ2-4, with D uncertain. The germline CDR1 and CDR2 sequences are LNHDA and SQIVND (reference sequence). The CDR3 has 15 residues. With 3 bases removed from V and 0 bases from J, the gap between germline ends came to 9 bases. The CDR3 DNA reads as TGTGCCAGTAGTATCCGTGACCTAGCCAAAAACATTCAGTACTTC. Translating gives CASSIRDLAKNIQYF. Filled out from reference TRBV19 and TRBJ2-4, the complete variable domain reads DGGITQSPKYLFRKEGQNVTLSCEQNLNHDAMYWYRQDPGQGLRLIYYSQIVNDFQKGDIAEGYSVSREKKESFPLTVTSAQKNPTAFYLCASSIRDLAKNIQYFGAGTRLSVL.

This chain connects TRBV10-3 to TRBJ1-1; 7 bases map to TRBD1. Per the germline V gene, CDR1 is ENHRY and CDR2 is SYGVKD. This CDR3 has 14 amino acids. The trim removed 0 bases at V and 11 bases at J, leaving 9 bases unmatched. CDR3 coding DNA: TGTGCCATCAGTGAGTCCAACAGGGGCCGACGGGCTTTCTTT. This gives the protein CAISESNRGRRAFF.

This chain links TRBV2 with TRBJ2-5; TRBD2 matches 7 bases. The germline V gene encodes CDR1 SNHLY and CDR2 FYNNEI. This CDR3 spans 12 amino acids. The junction had 7 bases not matched to a gene; V was cut back by 5 bases and J by 10 bases. CDR3 nucleotide sequence: TGTGCCAGCAGTACCCTTGGGGGGGACCAGTACTTC. It encodes CASSTLGGDQYF.

The table lists this clone with a count of one. The rearrangement links TRBV5-6 to TRBJ1-1; possibly TRBD1 for D (5 bases). This CDR3 is built from 15 residues. V was clipped by 3 bases and J by 3 bases, with 15 bases between them. From germline, CDR1 is SGHDT and CDR2 YYEEEE. The CDR3 reads CASSYLWGRDTEAFF. The DNA for the CDR3 is TGTGCCAGCAGCTATCTCTGGGGGAGGGACACTGAAGCTTTCTTT.

This chain uses TRBV5-4 with TRBJ1-1; D is possibly TRBD1 (5 bases). The CDR3 is 16 residues long. Germline V gives CDR1 SGHNT, CDR2 YYREEE (reference sequence). Trimming stripped 0 bases from V and 4 bases from J, with 16 bases between. The CDR3 DNA reads as TGTGCCAGCAGCTTGGGAGGGACCGCCGTGGTCACTGAAGCTTTCTTT. Translated, it gives CASSLGGTAVVTEAFF.

This chain uses TRBV7-2 with TRBJ2-2; D is perhaps TRBD2 (5 bases). Per the germline V gene, CDR1 is SGHTA and CDR2 is FQGNSA. This CDR3 has 15 amino acids. V was pared by 1 base and J by 2 bases, with 8 bases between. CDR3 protein: CASSLGGSNTGELFF. The CDR3, as DNA: TGTGCCAGCAGCTTAGGAGGGTCCAACACCGGGGAGCTGTTTTTT.

This chain uses TRBV2 with TRBJ1-5, with D possibly being TRBD1 (5 bases). Trimming pared 6 bases from V and 4 bases from J, leaving 22 bases between. The V gene's germline CDR1 is SNHLY and CDR2 FYNNEI. The CDR3 extends over 17 amino acids. DNA of the CDR3: TGTGCCAGCAGCGTCATCCGACCGGGGGGTACTAATCAGCCCCAGCATTTT. It specifies CASSVIRPGGTNQPQHF.

The gene calls are TRBV14 and TRBJ2-7; 11 bases align to TRBD2. The CDR3 spans 15 residues. Per germline, CDR1 SGHDN and CDR2 FVKESK. The V and J ends lost 1 base and 7 bases, in that order; junction bases with no gene match: 6. CDR3 nucleotides: TGTGCCAGCAGCCAAGTCCTAGCGGGGGGAGAAGAGCAGTACTTC. Translating gives CASSQVLAGGEEQYF. The variable domain in full, with the rest retrieved from reference TRBV14 and TRBJ2-7, is EAGVTQFPSHSVIEKGQTVTLRCDPISGHDNLYWYRRVMGKEIKFLLHFVKESKQDESGMPNNRFLAERTGGTYSTLKVQPAELEDSGVYFCASSQVLAGGEEQYFGPGTRLTVT.

The gene calls are TRBV12-3 or TRBV12-4 and TRBJ1-5, with 8 bases identical to TRBD1. After removal of 5 bases from V and 9 bases from J, the junction contained 6 bases not matched to a gene. The CDR3 length is 13 residues. The CDR3 nucleotides read TGTGCCAGCAGTGGACAGGGAGAAGGGCCCCAGCATTTT. Protein: CASSGQGEGPQHF.

This clone was counted a single time. The chain recombines TRBV18 with TRBJ2-3; 8 bases are shared with TRBD1. The CDR3 sequence is 16 residues long. CDR1 and CDR2 (germline): KGHSH, LQKENI. After removal of 6 bases from V and 4 bases from J, the junction contained 12 bases not matched to a gene. The CDR3 bases are TGTGCCAGCTCGCCAACAAGGACAGGGAGCCCAGATACGCAGTATTTT. The encoded protein is CASSPTRTGSPDTQYF.